Shown below are 18 T cell receptor beta chains from a single sample sequenced in a study of cytomegalovirus exposure and HLA in healthy donors. In the PCR, 60 Vbeta and 13 Jbeta primers were used. Generated by immunoSEQ multiplex PCR, the TCRdb table keeps only in-frame clones and is missing some. The sample is made up of roughly 60,000 clones, and the top ten hold around 4.2% of it. Sequenced material: PBMCs. These receptors were obtained from a male donor in good health and CMV-seronegative.

The chain recombines TRBV11-1 with TRBJ1-1; the D is unclear. V lost 7 bases and J 0 bases, leaving 9 bases between the germline ends. This CDR3 is 13 amino acids long. The germline gives CDR1 SGHAT, CDR2 FQDESV (reference sequence). The CDR3 region is CASTKRLNTEAFF. The CDR3 coding sequence is TGTGCCAGCACGAAGAGGTTGAACACTGAAGCTTTCTTT.

J is TRBJ2-1 and V is TRBV7-6; 13 nucleotides match TRBD2. The CDR3 loop spans 15 amino acids. Unmatched junction bases numbered 4, after V lost 5 bases and J lost 6 bases. CDR1 and CDR2 from the germline V gene are SGHVS and FNYEAQ. Here the CDR3 DNA reads TGTGCCAGCAGCCCAAGGACTAGCGGGAGCAATGAGCAGTTCTTC. Translation gives CASSPRTSGSNEQFF. Supplemented by reference TRBV7-6 and TRBJ2-1, the full variable domain reads GAGVSQSPRYKVTKRGQDVALRCDPISGHVSLYWYRQALGQGPEFLTYFNYEAQQDKSGLPNDRFSAERPEGSISTLTIQRTEQRDSAMYRCASSPRTSGSNEQFFGPGTRLTVL.

This rearrangement joins TRBV19 to TRBJ1-6; no firm D call. Germline values: CDR1 LNHDA, CDR2 SQIVND (reference sequence). Trimming removed 8 bases from V and 7 bases from J, with 12 bases in between. The CDR3 covers 13 residues. The CDR3 reads CASGRDKNSPLHF. CDR3 in DNA: TGTGCCAGTGGGCGGGATAAAAATTCACCCCTCCACTTT. Full variable domain (rest looked up from reference TRBV19 and TRBJ1-6): DGGITQSPKYLFRKEGQNVTLSCEQNLNHDAMYWYRQDPGQGLRLIYYSQIVNDFQKGDIAEGYSVSREKKESFPLTVTSAQKNPTAFYLCASGRDKNSPLHFGNGTRLTVT.

V and J are TRBV2 and TRBJ2-7, with TRBD1 matching 8 bases. V lost 5 bases, J lost 1 base, and 4 bases stayed unmatched. The CDR3 runs 14 residues. Germline V gene sequence: CDR1 SNHLY, CDR2 FYNNEI. In DNA, the CDR3 is TGTGCCAGCAGTCCTTGGACAGGGTCCTACGAGCAGTACTTC. Translation gives CASSPWTGSYEQYF.

This sequence joins TRBV29-1 and TRBJ1-1, with TRBD1 matching over 8 bases. Germline V gene lookup returns CDR1 SQVTM and CDR2 ANQGSEA. The length of the CDR3 is 13 residues. The ends lost 4 bases at V and 6 bases at J; junction bases unmatched: 7. DNA for the CDR3: TGCAGCGTTGGCCTACAGGGGGGCGCTGAAGCTTTCTTT. Its translation: CSVGLQGGAEAFF.

V usage is TRBV6-1 and J usage is TRBJ2-1, with D perhaps matching TRBD2 (5 bases). V was cut by 2 bases and J by 6 bases, with 14 bases left in between. The germline CDR1 and CDR2 sequences are MNHNS and SASEGT. This CDR3 is 15 amino acids long. CDR3 protein: CASSEWGTAGNEQFF. The CDR3 DNA reads as TGTGCCAGCAGTGAATGGGGTACGGCGGGCAATGAGCAGTTCTTC.

The genes are TRBV7-3 and TRBJ1-1, with a tentative D call TRBD1 (5 bases). This CDR3 has 14 residues. The germline V gene encodes CDR1 SGHTA and CDR2 FQGTGA. Trimming removed 0 bases from V and 4 bases from J, with 9 bases in between. CDR3 residues: CASSLTGGATEAFF. CDR3 nucleotide sequence: TGTGCCAGCAGCTTAACCGGGGGTGCCACTGAAGCTTTCTTT.

The chain links TRBV18 to TRBJ2-3, with 12 bases matching TRBD2. There are 14 residues in the CDR3. Losses at the gene ends were 4 bases for V and 5 bases for J; bases not matched to a gene: 1. The germline CDR1 and CDR2 sequences are KGHSH and LQKENI. The DNA for the CDR3 is TGTGCCAGCTCACTGACTAGCGGGGGAGATACGCAGTATTTT. Its protein product is CASSLTSGGDTQYF.

This rearrangement joins TRBV7-9 to TRBJ2-3; TRBD2 matches 11 bases. The CDR3 sequence is 18 residues long. V shed 6 bases and J 2 bases; nucleotides not matched to a gene: 13. Germline V gives CDR1 SEHNR, CDR2 FQNEAQ (reference sequence). The CDR3 bases are TGTGCCAGCAGGCGTACTAGCGGGGGCACTTCTTACACAGATACGCAGTATTTT. Encoded protein: CASRRTSGGTSYTDTQYF.

Worth noting for this clone: The missing conserved phenylalanine or tryptophan at the end of this CDR3 makes a read error likely. This rearrangement joins TRBV6-6 to TRBJ1-2; 8 bases line up with TRBD1. This CDR3 is 15 amino acids long. The ends lost 4 bases at V and 4 bases at J; junction bases unmatched: 8. Germline loops: CDR1 MNHNY, CDR2 SVGAGI (reference sequence). The CDR3 nucleotides are TGTGCCAGCAGTTTCCAGGGGGCGGCGGGCTATGGCTACACCCTC. Translating it yields CASSFQGAAGYGYTL.

The gene calls are TRBV23-1 and TRBJ1-2; D might be TRBD1 (5 bases). TRBV23-1 is an ORF; its function is uncertain. CDR3 size: 12 residues. The V gene lost 0 bases and the J gene lost 10 bases, with 9 bases spanning the gap. For the CDR3, the DNA is TGCGCCAGCAGTCAATCCTGGGGCAACTACACCTTC. It specifies CASSQSWGNYTF.

The V and J genes are TRBV6-4 and TRBJ2-1; TRBD1 matches at 9 bases. Per the germline V gene, CDR1 is MRHNA and CDR2 is SNTAGT. The CDR3 has 15 residues. V lost 3 bases and J lost 4; bases outside the gene matches: 4. CDR3 sequence: CASSEKQGAYNEQFF. DNA of the CDR3: TGTGCCAGCAGTGAAAAACAGGGGGCTTACAATGAGCAGTTCTTC.

With respect to this clone: Relative to the germline gene, one junction end is altered; a read error may explain this. The V gene is TRBV7-9, the J gene TRBJ1-5, with D maybe TRBD1 (5 bases). The CDR3 extends over 15 amino acids. Germline V gene lookup returns CDR1 SEHNR and CDR2 FQNEAQ (reference sequence). CDR3 loop: CASTFRIRGNQHQHF. The CDR3 DNA reads as TGTGCCAGCACATTTCGTATTCGGGGGAATCAGCACCAGCATTTT.

The chain carries TRBV6-4 and TRBJ2-2, with TRBD2 as a possible D gene (5 bases). Germline values: CDR1 MRHNA, CDR2 SNTAGT. The CDR3 has 14 amino acids. V was cut by 2 bases and J by 6 bases, with 10 bases left in between. Here the CDR3 reads CASSDDLASGELFF. CDR3 bases: TGTGCCAGCAGTGACGATCTAGCTTCCGGGGAGCTGTTTTTT.

This chain uses TRBV6-1 with TRBJ1-2; D might be TRBD1 (5 bases). Deletions cut 3 bases from V and 7 bases from J, with 15 bases between. The CDR3 contains 14 residues. Germline CDR1 MNHNS, CDR2 SASEGT. In DNA, the CDR3 is TGTGCCAGCAGTGATCCTTTGGAAGGGGCTGGCTACACCTTC. Translated, it gives CASSDPLEGAGYTF.

The chain links TRBV30 to TRBJ1-6, with 7 bases that match TRBD1. V lost 2 bases and J lost 8; bases outside the gene matches: 9. The CDR3 has 15 amino acids. Germline CDR1 reads GTSNPN; CDR2 reads SVGIG (reference sequence). CDR3 in amino acids: CAWSRDSQGHSPLHF. The CDR3 DNA follows: TGTGCCTGGAGTCGGGACAGTCAAGGGCATTCACCCCTCCACTTT.

The CDR3 DNA is TGTGCCAGCAGCAAAGAGCGAAGGGAGGCGCCCTACGAGCAGTACTTC. This encodes CASSKERREAPYEQYF. This rearrangement joins TRBV21-1 to TRBJ2-7; the D call in the table, TRBD2, was not verified against the DNA. TRBV21-1 is termed a pseudogene. The CDR3 has 16 residues.

The V call is TRBV11-2, the J call TRBJ2-7; 11 bases map to TRBD2. CDR1 and CDR2 from the germline V gene are SGHAT and FQNNGV. The CDR3 spans 15 residues. V shed 3 bases, J shed 2 bases, and the junction held 3 bases outside the gene matches. CDR3 region: CASSLLAGGPYEQYF. The CDR3 bases are TGTGCCAGCAGCTTGCTAGCGGGGGGTCCCTACGAGCAGTACTTC.